Presented here are 16 T cell receptor beta chains from one specimen sequenced in a study of metastatic and nonmetastatic thyroid tumors. TCRdb reprocessed the PCR reads using MiXCR. This table holds around 16,000 clones, roughly 34% found once. Ahead of thyroid surgery, no patient had received treatment of any kind. Sequences were obtained from tumor tissue. These receptors were collected from a male donor with papillary thyroid cancer or a benign thyroid nodule (not recorded which). Some clones in this sample may be carry-over from other donors' samples.

The sample holds a few counts of this clone. The chain joins TRBV27 to TRBJ1-2; D perhaps matches TRBD1 (5 bases). Germline V CDR1 and CDR2: MNHEY, SMNVEV (reference sequence). This CDR3 has 13 amino acids. V lost 2 bases and J 7 bases, leaving 11 bases between the germline ends. CDR3 protein: CASSLRGRGGYTF. The DNA of the CDR3 is TGTGCCAGCAGTTTAAGGGGACGGGGTGGCTACACCTTC.

This clone appeared a few times. The V and J genes are TRBV27 and TRBJ2-1; TRBD1 aligns across 9 bases. J lost 5 bases, V lost 6 bases, and 11 bases had no gene match. This CDR3 contains 16 residues. Germline V gene sequence: CDR1 MNHEY, CDR2 SMNVEV (reference sequence). The DNA for the CDR3 is TGTGCCAGCAGGCCATTCCGGGACAGGGCCGACAATGAGCAGTTCTTC. Protein product: CASRPFRDRADNEQFF.

Points on this clone: The junction and the germline gene differ at one end; a read error may be behind it. This sample includes further DNA sequences coding for the same CDR3. The gene calls are TRBV5-1 and TRBJ1-1; the D is unclear. Germline loops: CDR1 SGHRS, CDR2 YFSETQ. The CDR3 contains 15 residues. The CDR3 here is CASRPRSGETREAFF. In nucleotides, the CDR3 is TGCGCCAGCAGGCCCCGCAGTGGTGAAACACGAGAAGCCTTCTTT.

This clone was detected many times. This chain links TRBV7-2 with TRBJ1-2; D unresolved. V lost 1 base, J lost 0 bases, and 6 bases lay in between. This CDR3 has 14 amino acids. Per the germline V gene, CDR1 is SGHTA and CDR2 is FQGNSA. This CDR3 is CASSLESANYGYTF. CDR3 nucleotide sequence: TGTGCCAGCAGCTTAGAATCGGCTAACTATGGCTACACCTTC.

To note about this clone: A junction boundary mismatches the germline segment, possibly from a read error. The genes are TRBV12-3 or TRBV12-4 and TRBJ1-1, with D possibly being TRBD1 (5 bases). The CDR3 sequence is 14 residues long. Here the CDR3 DNA reads TGTGCCAACAGTTTCGTCGGGGGGAATACTGAATCTTTCTTT. Translating it yields CANSFVGGNTESFF.

This clone has ten or more counts. The chain couples TRBV11-3 to TRBJ2-1; no reliable D call. Germline CDR1 reads SGHNT; CDR2 reads YENEEA. Trimming took off 1 base at V and 9 bases at J, with 7 bases between the two ends. This CDR3 contains 12 residues. The CDR3 loop reads CASSLVFGEQFF. In DNA, the CDR3 is TGTGCCAGCAGCTTAGTTTTCGGTGAGCAGTTCTTC.

This clone was detected only once. The chain has TRBV11-3 and TRBJ2-1; D not certain. This CDR3 region has 12 residues. Looked up from germline, CDR1 is SGHNT and CDR2 is YENEEA. Between the trimmed V and J ends, which lost 4 bases and 2 bases, there was a span of 3 bases. CDR3 coding DNA: TGTGCCAGCAGCTCCACCTACAATGAGCAGTTCTTC. It translates to CASSSTYNEQFF.

In the case of this clone: Compared with germline, one end of the junction differs, possibly owing to a read error. The chain links TRBV20-1 to TRBJ2-1, with 9 bases aligning to TRBD2. The CDR3 spans 16 residues. The germline CDR1 and CDR2 sequences are DFQATT and SNEGSKA (reference sequence). CDR3 loop: CSARDSGLALFNEQLF. The CDR3, as DNA: TGCAGTGCTAGAGATTCGGGACTAGCCCTATTTAATGAGCAGTTATTC.

This clone was seen many times. One end of the junction varies from germline; a read error may be responsible. The J gene is TRBJ2-1, the V gene TRBV20-1; unclear D gene. The CDR3 totals 14 residues. CDR1 DFQATT and CDR2 SNEGSKA come from the germline V gene (reference sequence). The CDR3: CSGNTASSYNKQFF. The CDR3 DNA reads as TGCAGTGGAAACACAGCCAGCTCCTACAATAAGCAGTTCTTC.

This clone was picked up one time. The V gene is TRBV7-8, the J gene TRBJ2-1; TRBD2 agrees at 7 bases. The V and J ends lost 6 bases and 4 bases, in that order; junction bases with no gene match: 15. The germline V gene encodes CDR1 SGHVS and CDR2 FQNEAQ. This CDR3 spans 17 amino acids. In nucleotides, the CDR3 is TGTGCCAGCAGGCCGAACCGACCCCTAGCGGAATACAATGAGCAGTTCTTC. Translation: CASRPNRPLAEYNEQFF.

There are many counts of this clone. The chain couples TRBV5-1 to TRBJ2-5; D gene uncertain. The CDR3 covers 12 residues. The V end was cut by 0 bases, the J end by 1 base, with 1 base between. Per germline, CDR1 SGHRS and CDR2 YFSETQ. The CDR3 sequence is CASSLAQETQYF. CDR3 nucleotides: TGCGCCAGCAGCTTGGCCCAAGAGACCCAGTACTTC.

This clone has just a few counts. V and J are TRBV2 and TRBJ2-1; possibly TRBD2 for D (5 bases). In germline, CDR1 is SNHLY, CDR2 FYNNEI. The CDR3 is 15 amino acids. Trimming took off 3 bases at V and 0 bases at J, with 9 bases between the two ends. This chain's CDR3 is CASSDPGGSYNEQFF. CDR3 nucleotide sequence: TGTGCCAGCAGTGATCCCGGAGGCTCCTACAATGAGCAGTTCTTC.

This clone was counted a few times. The identical CDR3 is also encoded by other nucleotide sequences in the sample. The chain is built from TRBV7-2 and TRBJ2-7; D call uncertain. Germline values: CDR1 SGHTA, CDR2 FQGNSA. The CDR3 runs 15 residues. V was trimmed by 5 bases and J by 0 bases, leaving 14 bases between them. The CDR3: CASSLAGSSSYEQYF. Written as DNA, the CDR3 is TGTGCCAGCAGCCTGGCTGGGTCGAGCTCCTACGAGCAGTACTTC.

This clone was recorded many times. This chain joins TRBV2 and TRBJ1-2; D is perhaps TRBD1 (5 bases). This CDR3 has 12 residues. CDR1 and CDR2 from the germline V gene are SNHLY and FYNNEI. Trimming cost V 4 bases and J 6 bases, with 9 bases left between them. CDR3 nucleotide sequence: TGTGCCAGCAGTGTCCAGGGTAATGGCTACACCTTC. This codes for CASSVQGNGYTF.

The chain is built from TRBV12-3 or TRBV12-4 and TRBJ2-7; TRBD2 might be the D (6 bases). V lost 2 bases to trimming and J lost 3 bases, with 14 bases between them. This CDR3 has 15 amino acids. CDR3 protein: CASSLRPSVNYEQYF. As DNA, the CDR3 is TGTGCCAGCAGTTTAAGGCCTAGCGTGAACTACGAGCAGTACTTC.

Regarding this clone: Without the conserved terminal phenylalanine or tryptophan, this CDR3 likely stems from a read error. The DNA is omitted, as the CDR3 cannot be located on it reliably, and the CDR3 follows TCRdb's listing. The genes are TRBV25-1 and TRBJ2-7; the table's D call, TRBD1, has no DNA check behind it. A total of 15 residues make up the CDR3, ends included. Looked up from germline, CDR1 is MGHDK and CDR2 is SYGVNS. The CDR3 region is CASSDWTGKFDEKYL.